The 20 T cell receptor beta chains given below trace back to one sample, sequenced in a study of early T cells in non-severe SARS-CoV-2 infection. TCRdb reprocessed the 5' RACE reads via MiXCR and lists one record per CDR3 protein. The sample has tens of thousands of distinct CDR3 sequences, about 17% seen once. The sample was whole blood, taken at baseline. These receptors all stem from an adult who was a healthcare worker with PCR-confirmed SARS-CoV-2 infection or an uninfected control (not recorded which).

This clonotype was seen a few times. The chain combines TRBV6-2 or TRBV6-3 with TRBJ2-7; D may be TRBD1 or TRBD2 (5 bases each). The germline V and J ends were trimmed by 5 bases and 6 bases, with 14 bases remaining between them. The CDR3 runs 13 residues. Germline V lookup: CDR1 MNHEY, CDR2 SVGEGT. The CDR3 DNA is TGTGCCAGCAGTCAGGGACGAGTTTCCGAGCAGTACTTC. This codes for CASSQGRVSEQYF.

This rearrangement joins TRBV5-5 to TRBJ2-5; D unclear. Between the trimmed V and J ends, which lost 4 bases and 5 bases, there was a span of 15 bases. Germline assignment: CDR1 SGHKS and CDR2 YYEKEE (reference sequence). This CDR3 contains 14 residues. CDR3 DNA sequence: TGTGCCAGCAGCGTACGGCAGGCCCAGGAGACCCAGTACTTC. This encodes CASSVRQAQETQYF.

This clonotype came up a few times. V and J are TRBV5-1 and TRBJ2-1; 10 nucleotides agree with TRBD2. The CDR3 is 15 amino acids. CDR1 is SGHRS and CDR2 is YFSETQ in the germline V gene. J gave up 2 bases and V 4 bases, and 3 bases lay outside the gene matches. DNA of the CDR3: TGCGCCAGCAGCCATAGCGGGAGGACCTACAATGAGCAGTTCTTC. It is translated as CASSHSGRTYNEQFF.

The rearrangement joins TRBV2 to TRBJ1-5, with a weak D call TRBD1 (6 bases). Germline assignment: CDR1 SNHLY and CDR2 FYNNEI. The V end lost 10 bases, the J end lost 1 base, and 11 bases lay between the germline ends. CDR3 length: 13 amino acids. The CDR3 here is CATKGGSNQPQHF. The CDR3 DNA follows: TGTGCCACCAAGGGGGGAAGCAATCAGCCCCAGCATTTT.

This sequence joins TRBV19 and TRBJ2-2; 9 bases fit TRBD2. CDR3 length: 14 residues. Germline lookup yields CDR1 LNHDA and CDR2 SQIVND (reference sequence). V dropped 7 bases and J dropped 5; count of bases not matched to a gene: 5. The CDR3 region has the DNA TGTGCCAGTAATAGCGGGGGATATACCGGGGAGCTGTTTTTT. Translated: CASNSGGYTGELFF.

The chain carries TRBV15 and TRBJ2-7; no reliable D call. The ends were cut back, 1 base at V and 5 bases at J, with 9 bases in the middle. The CDR3 has 13 amino acids. Per the germline V gene, CDR1 is LNHNV and CDR2 is YYDKDF (reference sequence). The CDR3 DNA sequence: TGTGCCACCAGCAGAGGGTGGGTCAACGAGCAGTACTTC. Translation: CATSRGWVNEQYF.

The chain employs TRBV20-1 and TRBJ2-3, with TRBD2 identical over 11 bases. The V segment lost 2 bases and the J segment 10 bases; nucleotides outside the gene matches: 8. The CDR3 spans 14 residues. CDR1 is DFQATT and CDR2 is SNEGSKA in the germline V gene (reference sequence). CDR3 residues: CSARPGTSGLSQYF. CDR3 nucleotides: TGCAGTGCTAGACCCGGGACTAGCGGTCTATCGCAGTATTTT.

This clonotype was counted many times. In DNA form, the CDR3 reads TGTGCCAGCAGCTTAACTAGGGGCACCGGGGAGCTGTTTTTT. Amino acid sequence: CASSLTRGTGELFF. V usage is TRBV11-2 and J usage is TRBJ2-2; D tentatively fits TRBD1 or TRBD2 (5 bases each). The CDR3 is 14 residues long. The V gene's germline CDR1 is SGHAT and CDR2 FQNNGV. V shed 2 bases and J shed 4 bases, with 8 bases lying between them.

This clonotype has only a few counts. The chain uses TRBV6-6 and TRBJ1-6; D is uncertain. The CDR3 runs 14 residues. CDR1 is MNHNY and CDR2 is SVGAGI in the germline V gene (reference sequence). Trimming removed 2 bases from V and 10 bases from J, with 12 bases in between. The CDR3 bases are TGTGCCAGCAGTTACGAGGGTACCAGCTCACCCCTCCACTTT. Its protein product is CASSYEGTSSPLHF.

This clonotype was picked up a small number of times. V and J are TRBV7-8 and TRBJ2-3, with 12 bases matching TRBD2. V was clipped by 7 bases and J by 0 bases; unmatched bases: 20. The length of the CDR3 is 21 residues. Germline CDR1 is SGHVS and CDR2 is FQNEAQ. The CDR3 protein is CASIKKRPGLAGTKSTDTQYF. CDR3 coding DNA: TGTGCCAGCATCAAGAAACGTCCCGGACTAGCGGGGACAAAAAGCACAGATACGCAGTATTTT.

This clonotype was detected ten times or more. The chain carries TRBV5-8 and TRBJ1-1; D gene unclear. Germline-derived CDR1 and CDR2 are SGHTS and YDEGEE. V was cut by 0 bases and J by 4 bases, with 13 bases left in between. The CDR3 has 15 amino acids. The DNA of the CDR3 is TGTGCCAGCAGCTTGGAAGCTGGGTGGGGCACTGAAGCTTTCTTT. Its protein product is CASSLEAGWGTEAFF.

This clonotype was seen at least ten times. The CDR3 region is CASTPPGQRNSPLHF. CDR3 DNA: TGTGCCAGCACCCCGCCTGGGCAGAGAAATTCACCCCTCCACTTT. The chain has TRBV21-1 and TRBJ1-6. TRBV21-1 is recorded as a pseudogene. The CDR3 is 15 residues long.

This clonotype came up many times. The V call is TRBV7-2, the J call TRBJ1-5; 7 bases are a match to TRBD1. V shed 5 bases and J 2 bases; nucleotides not matched to a gene: 6. Germline CDR1 reads SGHTA; CDR2 reads FQGNSA. CDR3 length: 15 residues. CDR3 DNA sequence: TGTGCCAGCAGCCCGGGACAGTTTGGCAATCAGCCCCAGCATTTT. Its protein is CASSPGQFGNQPQHF.

This clonotype was detected ten times or more. This chain joins TRBV4-2 and TRBJ1-1; TRBD1 matches at 9 bases. Trimming took 3 bases from V and 0 from J; bases not matched to a gene: 8. The CDR3 contains 17 residues. The germline V gene encodes CDR1 LGHNA and CDR2 YNFKEQ. The CDR3 region has the DNA TGTGCCAGCAGCCAGGGACAGGGTAAAGCAGTGAACACTGAAGCTTTCTTT. Residues: CASSQGQGKAVNTEAFF.

This clonotype was detected a few times. This chain connects TRBV20-1 to TRBJ2-3, with 7 nucleotides matching TRBD1. Germline CDR1 is DFQATT and CDR2 is SNEGSKA (reference sequence). There are 15 residues in the CDR3. V gave up 5 bases and J gave up 5 bases; unmatched junction bases: 13. For the CDR3, the DNA is TGCAGTGCTCCCCACCTGAGGGGGCCCGGAGATACGCAGTATTTT. Translating gives CSAPHLRGPGDTQYF.

This chain joins TRBV7-9 and TRBJ1-4; D is uncertain. Germline CDR1 is SEHNR and CDR2 is FQNEAQ (reference sequence). The CDR3 runs to 14 residues. V was cut by 2 bases and J by 8 bases, with 12 bases left in between. This chain's CDR3 is CASSLSISGEKLFF. CDR3 sequence (DNA): TGTGCCAGCAGCTTAAGCATCAGCGGGGAAAAACTGTTTTTT.

This clonotype was recorded at least ten times. This chain uses TRBV6-1 with TRBJ1-2, with TRBD1 as a possible D gene (6 bases). From germline, CDR1 is MNHNS and CDR2 SASEGT. The CDR3 runs to 16 residues. Trimming cost V 0 bases and J 7 bases, with 18 bases left between them. The CDR3 here is CASSEAGIGRGSGYTF. CDR3 nucleotides: TGTGCCAGCAGTGAAGCTGGCATCGGCAGGGGATCTGGCTACACCTTC.

This clonotype came up a few times. The V and J genes are TRBV7-2 and TRBJ2-3; 9 bases align to TRBD2. Germline V gene lookup returns CDR1 SGHTA and CDR2 FQGNSA. The CDR3 has 16 amino acids. V gave up 1 base and J gave up 2 bases; unmatched junction bases: 4. The CDR3 nucleotides read TGTGCCAGCAGCTTAGATGCTAGCGGGGTCACAGATACGCAGTATTTT. This sequence encodes CASSLDASGVTDTQYF.

In its sample, this clonotype was seen a few times. The rearrangement uses TRBV5-1 and TRBJ2-3; D perhaps matches TRBD2 (6 bases). V shed 0 bases and J shed 3 bases, with 11 bases lying between them. CDR1 is SGHRS, CDR2 YFSETQ, per germline. There are 15 residues in the CDR3. This chain's CDR3 is CASSLELARTDTQYF. CDR3 coding DNA: TGCGCCAGCAGCTTGGAACTAGCACGGACAGATACGCAGTATTTT.

This clonotype came up many times. This chain uses TRBV5-5 with TRBJ1-1; D gene uncertain. The CDR3 loop spans 13 amino acids. Trimming pared 3 bases from V and 0 bases from J, leaving 6 bases between. Germline V gene lookup returns CDR1 SGHKS and CDR2 YYEKEE (reference sequence). CDR3 residues: CASSWELNTEAFF. CDR3 DNA sequence: TGTGCCAGCAGCTGGGAACTGAACACTGAAGCTTTCTTT.